The present entry profiles one TCR beta chain with its context. Its specificity is not known. This record comes from a study of Ad26.COV2.S vaccination and SARS-CoV-2 variants. Study-level results: Measurement of non-spike TCR breadth gave similar results in vaccine and placebo recipients.

Treatment indicated: about 20 received Ad26.COV2.S at low or high dose, single or two shots; about 5 received placebo; per-sample allocation not given. Samples analyzed were those drawn on day 63 after the first vaccine or placebo injection. The study used a vaccine consisting of an Ad26 vector that expressed Wuhan-strain SARS-CoV-2 spike. Some clones are missing from TCRdb's copy, which holds only in-frame ones; the method was immunoSEQ multiplex PCR. The table has some 420,000 clones, 88% seen once; the top ten hold around 3.6%. The ends were cut back, 2 bases at V and 4 bases at J, with 19 bases in the middle. The CDR3 has 17 amino acids. CDR1 and CDR2 (germline): MNHEY, SMNVEV (reference sequence).

The rearrangement uses TRBV27 and TRBJ2-3; tentatively, D is TRBD1 or TRBD2 (5 bases each). The sequence was obtained from a person between 18 and 60 years old who received the Ad26.COV2.S COVID-19 vaccine or a placebo. Specimen: peripheral blood, collected in a trial of Ad26.COV2.S vaccine versus placebo. Here the CDR3 DNA reads TGTGCCAGCAGTTTAGCCCCGGGACGCAGGCGGCCAGATACGCAGTATTTT. This codes for CASSLAPGRRRPDTQYF.